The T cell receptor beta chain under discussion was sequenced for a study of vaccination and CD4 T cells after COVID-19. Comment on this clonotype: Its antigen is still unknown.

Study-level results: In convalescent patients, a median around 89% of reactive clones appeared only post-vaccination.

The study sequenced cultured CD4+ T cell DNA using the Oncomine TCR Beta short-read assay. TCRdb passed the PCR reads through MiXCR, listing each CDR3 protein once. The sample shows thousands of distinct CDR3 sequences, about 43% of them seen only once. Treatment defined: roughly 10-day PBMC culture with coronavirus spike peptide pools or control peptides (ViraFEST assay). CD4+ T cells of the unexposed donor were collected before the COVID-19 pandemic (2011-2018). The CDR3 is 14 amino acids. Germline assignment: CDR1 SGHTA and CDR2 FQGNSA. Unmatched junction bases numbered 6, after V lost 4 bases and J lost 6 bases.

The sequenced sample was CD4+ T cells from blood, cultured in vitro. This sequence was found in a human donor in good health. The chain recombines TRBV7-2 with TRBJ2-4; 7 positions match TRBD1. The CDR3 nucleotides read TGTGCCAGCAGCTCGACTCACAGGGGAAACATTCAGTACTTC. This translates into CASSSTHRGNIQYF.